This T cell receptor beta chain stems from a study of cytomegalovirus exposure and HLA in healthy donors. The PCR employed 60 Vbeta primers together with 13 Jbeta primers. Sequencing was performed with immunoSEQ multiplex PCR; in TCRdb, only in-frame clones are kept and a portion is missing. Altogether 140,000 or so clones are present, 61% being singletons, with the ten largest covering approximately 1.7%. CDR3 size: 13 residues. The V end was cut by 2 bases, the J end by 0 bases, with 4 bases between. Germline V gene lookup returns CDR1 LNHNV and CDR2 YYDKDF (reference sequence). V is TRBV15 and J is TRBJ1-1, with D uncertain. This TCR came from a male donor in good health and CMV-seronegative. Input material: PBMCs. The CDR3 bases are TGTGCCACCAGCAGAACAGTGAACACTGAAGCTTTCTTT. This codes for CATSRTVNTEAFF.